This T cell receptor beta chain derives from a study of cytomegalovirus exposure and HLA in healthy donors. General study points: In vitro testing confirmed a few CMV-associated chains as specific for CMV antigens. Other equally common chains were less clonally expanded than HLA-associated TCR beta chains, a later analysis showed. Earlier analysis found most TCR beta V segments productive about 87% or about 30% of the time.

Healthy donors of bone marrow made up the group. For this clone: The antigen is undetermined.

CDR1 and CDR2 from the germline V gene are KGHSH and LQKENI. Trimming pared 4 bases from V and 2 bases from J, leaving 9 bases between. The CDR3 has 13 residues. PCR was performed using 60 Vbeta and 13 Jbeta primers. The protocol was immunoSEQ multiplex PCR, while the TCRdb copy is restricted to in-frame clones and leaves out a portion. Of 100,000 to 150,000 clones listed, roughly 74% are singletons. Sequencing input: PBMCs. The chain carries TRBV18 and TRBJ2-7; D possibly corresponds to TRBD1 (6 bases). The clonotype originates from a man aged 35-49 years in good health and CMV-seropositive. Written as DNA, the CDR3 is TGTGCCAGCTCACGCGACAGGACCTACGAGCAGTACTTC. Amino acids: CASSRDRTYEQYF.